The present TCR beta chain was sequenced within a study of radiotherapy plus CTLA-4 blockade in lung cancer (dated by TCRdb to between 2017 and 2018). Concerning the study at large: Objective responses occurred in 18% of enrolled patients, and 30% to 35% achieved disease control.

Regarding this clone: There is no known antigen for this receptor. Base qualities are not provided; no much larger clone lies one nucleotide away.

Receptors were amplified or captured by the immunoSEQ multiplex PCR assay. TCRdb provides this immuneACCESS table in a form limited to in-frame rearrangements. Some clones are lacking; in checked studies, under half of them reflect an unresolved V gene, and why the rest are absent is not known. The sample table shows some 80,000 clones, and under 90% are seen once. In total, the top ten clones hold approximately 0.79% of the sample. V lost 1 base and J lost 0 bases, and the count of bases not matched to a germline gene is 5. From the germline V gene, CDR1 is SGHTA and CDR2 is FQGNSA. From the cysteine through the phenylalanine, the CDR3 covers 16 amino acids. This entry keeps only the CDR3 DNA: 48 bases, framed from base 1. The study evaluated CTLA-4 blockade (ipilimumab) given together with focal radiation therapy in patients who had chemo-refractory metastatic non-small-cell lung cancer. Summary of the overall study and its limitations: The strongest predictors of response were reported to be early dynamic shifts in blood T cell clones along with a rise in serum interferon-beta following radiation. After treatment with radiotherapy and ipilimumab, TCR clones that originated in tumors expanded in peripheral blood.

The sequence is built from TRBV7-2 and TRBJ2-7, and 8 junction bases match TRBD1. The TCR sequence derives from a human donor with non-small cell lung cancer who had stable disease on radiotherapy plus ipilimumab. Here the sequenced sample was peripheral blood, taken from a patient treated with radiotherapy plus ipilimumab. Here is the DNA: TGTGCCAGCAGCTTAGGGGGGACAGGATTCTCCTACGAGCAGTACTTC. Its translation reads: CASSLGGTGFSYEQYF. The full variable domain, completed from the reference TRBV7-2 and TRBJ2-7 proteins outside the CDR3, reads GAGVSQSPSNKVTEKGKDVELRCDPISGHTALYWYRQSLGQGLEFLIYFQGNSAPDKSGLPSDRFSAERTGGSVSTLTIQRTQQEDSAVYLCASSLGGTGFSYEQYFGPGTRLTVT.